This TCR beta chain emerged from a study of blood T cell repertoires in COVID-19. Study-wide background: COVID-19 samples collected from the United States, Italy and Spain covered acute and convalescent phases. From T cells, B-cell-depleted T cells, or PBMCs came the material, which was cDNA or gDNA.

Trimming left V 1 base short and J 6 bases short, with 12 bases between. Looked up from germline, CDR1 is SGHTA and CDR2 is FQGNSA. There are 14 residues in the CDR3. Original handling: Scientists estimated how many nucleated cells there were by amplifying reference gene primers. The protocol was immunoSEQ multiplex PCR, while the TCRdb copy is restricted to in-frame clones and leaves out a portion. Clonal size and the V and J genes are those of that table, whereas D and trimming came from the DNA. The profile shows tens of thousands of clones, 82% of them singletons. Material: peripheral blood. The J gene is TRBJ2-5, the V gene TRBV7-2; D perhaps matches TRBD2 (5 bases). The source of this sequence is a woman in her sixties with acute or convalescent COVID-19. The CDR3 DNA reads TGTGCCAGCAGCTTAGGTGGGAGTACGAAGACCCAGTACTTC. This codes for CASSLGGSTKTQYF.